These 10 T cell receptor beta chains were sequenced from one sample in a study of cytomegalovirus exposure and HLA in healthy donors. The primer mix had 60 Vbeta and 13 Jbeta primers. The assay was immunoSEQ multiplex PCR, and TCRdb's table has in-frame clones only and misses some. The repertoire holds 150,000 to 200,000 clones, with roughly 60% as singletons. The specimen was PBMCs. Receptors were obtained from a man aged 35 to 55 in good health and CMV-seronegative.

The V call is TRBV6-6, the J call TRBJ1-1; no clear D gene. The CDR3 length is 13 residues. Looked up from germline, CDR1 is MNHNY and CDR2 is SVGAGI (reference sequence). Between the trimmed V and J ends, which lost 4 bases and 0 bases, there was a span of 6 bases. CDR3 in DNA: TGTGCCAGCAGTTCCCGAGTGAACACTGAAGCTTTCTTT. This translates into CASSSRVNTEAFF.

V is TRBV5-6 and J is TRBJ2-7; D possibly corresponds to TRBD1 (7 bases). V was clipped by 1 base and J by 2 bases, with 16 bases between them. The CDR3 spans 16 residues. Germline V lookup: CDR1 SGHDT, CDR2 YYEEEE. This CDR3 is CASSLRTGGTAYEQYF. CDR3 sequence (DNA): TGTGCCAGCAGCTTGAGGACAGGCGGGACCGCCTACGAGCAGTACTTC.

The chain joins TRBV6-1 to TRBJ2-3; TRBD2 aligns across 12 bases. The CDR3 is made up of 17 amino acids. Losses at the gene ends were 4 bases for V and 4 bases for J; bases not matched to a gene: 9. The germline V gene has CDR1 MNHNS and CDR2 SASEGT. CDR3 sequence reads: CASSVSLAGGPSDTQYF. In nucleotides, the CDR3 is TGTGCCAGCAGTGTTTCCCTAGCGGGGGGGCCCTCAGATACGCAGTATTTT.

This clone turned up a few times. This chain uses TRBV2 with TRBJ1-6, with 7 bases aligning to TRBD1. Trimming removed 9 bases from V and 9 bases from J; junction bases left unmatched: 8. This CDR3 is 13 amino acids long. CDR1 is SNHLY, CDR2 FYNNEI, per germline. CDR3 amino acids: CASRGDRVSPLHF. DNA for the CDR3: TGTGCCAGTCGGGGTGACAGGGTTTCACCCCTCCACTTT.

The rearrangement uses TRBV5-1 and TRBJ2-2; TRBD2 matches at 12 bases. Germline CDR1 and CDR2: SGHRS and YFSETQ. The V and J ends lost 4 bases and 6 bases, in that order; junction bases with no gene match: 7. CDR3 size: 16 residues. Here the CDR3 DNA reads TGCGCCAGCAGCACGTCGACTAGCGGGAGCGCCGGGGAGCTGTTTTTT. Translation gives CASSTSTSGSAGELFF.

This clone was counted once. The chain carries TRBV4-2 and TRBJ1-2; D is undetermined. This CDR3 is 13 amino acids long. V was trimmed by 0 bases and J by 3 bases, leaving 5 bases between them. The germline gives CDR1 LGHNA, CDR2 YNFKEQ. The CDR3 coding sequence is TGTGCCAGCAGCCAAGATCGGGACTATGGCTACACCTTC. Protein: CASSQDRDYGYTF.

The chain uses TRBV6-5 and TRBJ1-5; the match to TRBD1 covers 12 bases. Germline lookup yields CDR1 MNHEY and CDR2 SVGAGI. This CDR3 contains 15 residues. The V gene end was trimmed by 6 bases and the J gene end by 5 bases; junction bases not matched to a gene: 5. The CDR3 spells CASSRGTGGDQPQHF. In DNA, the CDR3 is TGTGCCAGCAGCCGAGGGACAGGGGGCGATCAGCCCCAGCATTTT.

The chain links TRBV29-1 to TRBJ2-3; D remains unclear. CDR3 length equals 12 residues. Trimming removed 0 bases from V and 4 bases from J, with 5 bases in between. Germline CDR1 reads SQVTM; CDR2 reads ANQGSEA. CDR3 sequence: CSVEDRPDTQYF. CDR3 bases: TGCAGCGTTGAAGATCGTCCAGATACGCAGTATTTT.

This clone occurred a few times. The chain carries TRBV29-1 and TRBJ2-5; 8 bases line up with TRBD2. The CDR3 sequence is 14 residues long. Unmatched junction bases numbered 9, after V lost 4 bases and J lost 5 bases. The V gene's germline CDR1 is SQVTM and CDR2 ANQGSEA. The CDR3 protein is CSVGGGGPSETQYF. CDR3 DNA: TGCAGCGTTGGGGGCGGGGGGCCGTCTGAGACCCAGTACTTC.

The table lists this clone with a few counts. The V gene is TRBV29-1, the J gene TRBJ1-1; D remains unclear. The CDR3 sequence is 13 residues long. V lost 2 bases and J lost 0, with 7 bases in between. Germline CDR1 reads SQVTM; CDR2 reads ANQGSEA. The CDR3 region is CSVETTLNTEAFF. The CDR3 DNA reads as TGCAGCGTTGAAACGACACTGAACACTGAAGCTTTCTTT.